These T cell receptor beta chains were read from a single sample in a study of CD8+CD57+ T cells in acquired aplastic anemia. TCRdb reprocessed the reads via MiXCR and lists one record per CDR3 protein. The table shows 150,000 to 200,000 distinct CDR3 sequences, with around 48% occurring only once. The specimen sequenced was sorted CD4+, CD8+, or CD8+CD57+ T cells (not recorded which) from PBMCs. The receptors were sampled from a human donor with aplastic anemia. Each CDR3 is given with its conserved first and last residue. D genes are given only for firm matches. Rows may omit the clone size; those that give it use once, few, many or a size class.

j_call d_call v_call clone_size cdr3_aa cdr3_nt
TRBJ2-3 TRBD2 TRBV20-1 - CSARTGGVDTQYF TGCAGTGCTAGGACGGGAGGGGTAGATACGCAGTATTTT
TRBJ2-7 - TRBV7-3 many CASSPNSYEQYF TGTGCCAGCAGCCCTAACTCCTACGAGCAGTACTTC
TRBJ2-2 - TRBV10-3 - CAISEFGSTGELFF TGTGCCATCAGTGAGTTTGGTTCCACCGGGGAGCTGTTTTTT
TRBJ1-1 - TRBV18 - CASSPRGGGGTEAFF TGTGCCAGCTCACCCCGTGGGGGAGGTGGAACTGAAGCTTTCTTT
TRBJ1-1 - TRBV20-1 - CSARGGGDTEAFF TGCAGTGCTAGGGGCGGGGGAGATACTGAAGCTTTCTTT
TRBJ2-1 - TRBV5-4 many CASSSDRYNEQFF TGTGCCAGCAGCTCAGACAGGTACAATGAGCAGTTCTTC
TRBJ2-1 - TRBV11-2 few CASSLGLASGPALNEQFF TGTGCCAGCAGCTTAGGTTTAGCGTCGGGGCCCGCTCTCAATGAGCAGTTCTTC
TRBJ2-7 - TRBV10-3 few CAISEEAGLRRYEQYF TGTGCCATCAGTGAGGAGGCAGGCCTCCGGCGCTACGAGCAGTACTTC
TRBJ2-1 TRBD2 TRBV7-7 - CASSLDRGGTNEQFF TGTGCTAGCAGCTTAGATCGGGGGGGGACAAATGAGCAGTTCTTC
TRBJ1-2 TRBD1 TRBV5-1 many CASSSEEDRASGYTF TGCGCCAGCAGCTCCGAAGAGGACAGGGCAAGTGGCTACACCTTC
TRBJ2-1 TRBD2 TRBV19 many CASSPRGSGGYHNEQFF TGTGCCAGTAGTCCACGGGGTAGCGGGGGGTACCACAATGAGCAGTTCTTC
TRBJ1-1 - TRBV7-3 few CASSFAPYWGGNTEAFF TGTGCCAGCAGCTTTGCCCCATATTGGGGGGGGAACACTGAAGCTTTCTTT
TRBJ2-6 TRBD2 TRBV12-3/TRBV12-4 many CASREAPGANVLTF TGTGCCAGCCGGGAGGCGCCTGGGGCCAACGTCCTGACTTTC
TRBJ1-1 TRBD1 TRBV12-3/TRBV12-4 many CASSDRVEAFF TGTGCCAGCAGCGACAGGGTCGAAGCTTTCTTT
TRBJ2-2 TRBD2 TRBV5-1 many CASSLVPLSGGTGELFF TGCGCCAGCAGCTTGGTTCCCCTTAGCGGGGGAACCGGGGAGCTGTTTTTT
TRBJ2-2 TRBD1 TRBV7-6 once CASSLGWGTGGRRANTGELCF TGTGCCAGCAGCTTAGGCTGGGGGACAGGGGGCCGCCGGGCGAACACCGGGGAGCTGTGTTTT
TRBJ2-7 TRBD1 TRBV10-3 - CASSGTGPYEQYF TGTGCCAGCTCCGGGACAGGGCCATACGAGCAGTACTTC
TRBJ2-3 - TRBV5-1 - CASSLAGFTDTQYF TGCGCCAGCAGCTTGGCAGGGTTCACAGATACGCAGTATTTT
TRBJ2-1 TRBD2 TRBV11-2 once CASRNRPSGGADEQFF TGTGCCAGCAGAAATAGGCCCAGCGGGGGGGCTGATGAGCAGTTCTTC
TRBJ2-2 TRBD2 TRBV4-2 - CASSPPSGGGGTGELFF TGTGCCAGCAGCCCACCTAGCGGGGGGGGAGGCACCGGGGAGCTGTTTTTT
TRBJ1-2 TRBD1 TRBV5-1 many CASSPRQGDGYTF TGCGCCAGCAGCCCTAGACAGGGCGATGGCTACACCTTC
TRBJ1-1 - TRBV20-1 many CSARLGGGGTEAFF TGCAGTGCTAGGTTAGGAGGCGGAGGCACTGAAGCTTTCTTT
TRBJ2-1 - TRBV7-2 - CASSYANEQFF TGTGCCAGCAGCTACGCCAATGAGCAGTTCTTC
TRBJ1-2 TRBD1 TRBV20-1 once CSARLTGASYTF TGCAGTGCTAGATTAACAGGGGCGAGCTACACCTTC
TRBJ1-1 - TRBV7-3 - CASSPSMNTEAFF TGTGCCAGCAGCCCTTCCATGAACACTGAAGCTTTCTTT
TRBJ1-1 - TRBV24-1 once CATSDGSLTEAFF TGTGCCACCAGTGACGGTTCGTTGACTGAAGCTTTCTTT
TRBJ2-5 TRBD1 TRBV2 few CASSWDRGEETQYF TGTGCCAGCAGTTGGGACAGGGGGGAAGAGACCCAGTACTTC
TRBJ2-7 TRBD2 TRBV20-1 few CSARVFGREEGEQYF TGCAGTGCTAGAGTATTCGGGCGGGAGGAAGGAGAGCAGTACTTC
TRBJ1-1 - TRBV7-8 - CASSQQPNTEAFF TGTGCCAGCAGCCAACAACCCAACACTGAAGCTTTCTTT
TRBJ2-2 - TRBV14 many CASSQDLPRVTGELFF TGTGCCAGCAGCCAAGATCTTCCCAGGGTCACCGGGGAGCTGTTTTTT
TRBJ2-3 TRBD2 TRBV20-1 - CSAKTSVGTDTQYF TGCAGTGCCAAGACTAGCGTGGGCACAGATACGCAGTATTTT
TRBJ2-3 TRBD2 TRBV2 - CASNRLAGGADTQYF TGTGCCAGCAACCGACTAGCGGGGGGGGCCGATACGCAGTATTTT
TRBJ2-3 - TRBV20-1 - CSARGPRVADTQYF TGCAGTGCTAGAGGCCCGAGGGTGGCAGATACGCAGTATTTT
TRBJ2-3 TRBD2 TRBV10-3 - CASSEGGARAWDTQYF TGTGCCAGCAGTGAGGGAGGGGCCCGGGCCTGGGATACGCAGTATTTT
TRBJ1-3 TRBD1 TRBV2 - CASSRAGDSTGNTIYF TGTGCCAGCAGTAGGGCAGGGGACAGTACTGGAAACACCATATATTTT